These T cell receptor beta chains were read from a single sample in a study of control samples from healthy donors and cancer patients. Sequenced by immunoSEQ multiplex PCR; TCRdb stores in-frame clones only, minus some. The table lists 90,000 to 100,000 clones, about 88% of them singletons. Input material: blood. These receptors all stem from a woman in her 70s in good health. The CDR3 runs from the conserved cysteine through the conserved F or W. The order of the fields is D gene, J gene, clone size, V gene, CDR3 protein, CDR3 DNA. A D gene is named only where the DNA matches it firmly. Clone size is shown for a subset of rows, as once, few, many or a class of expanded clone.

TRBD1 | TRBJ1-2 | few | TRBV9 | CASSVAGQGPAHGYTF | TGTGCCAGCAGCGTAGCGGGACAGGGTCCTGCTCATGGCTACACCTTC
. | TRBJ1-2 | . | TRBV18 | CASSPNTGRAYGYTF | TGTGCCAGCTCTCCAAACACCGGACGAGCCTATGGCTACACCTTC
TRBD2 | TRBJ2-1 | . | TRBV19 | CASSPLRGVGRDNEQFF | TGTGCCAGTAGCCCCTTACGGGGGGTAGGTAGGGACAATGAGCAGTTCTTC
. | TRBJ1-3 | once | TRBV18 | CASSPEGGPGNTIYF | TGTGCCAGCTCACCAGAAGGAGGGCCGGGAAACACCATATATTTT
TRBD1 | TRBJ1-3 | . | TRBV6-5 | CASSSNRGTGNTIYF | TGTGCCAGCAGTTCAAACAGGGGTACGGGAAACACCATATATTTT
. | TRBJ2-3 | once | TRBV6-6 | CASSSLGSPTDTQYF | TGTGCCAGCAGTTCTCTTGGATCTCCCACAGATACGCAGTATTTT
. | TRBJ1-3 | . | TRBV5-1 | CASSPDPGTAGNTIYF | TGCGCCAGCAGCCCGGACCCCGGGACCGCTGGAAACACCATATATTTT
TRBD1 | TRBJ1-5 | few | TRBV2 | CASSGTGSNQPQHF | TGTGCCAGCAGTGGGACAGGGTCCAATCAGCCCCAGCATTTT
TRBD2 | TRBJ2-7 | . | TRBV4-3 | CASSQDLTSGTVAYEQYF | TGCGCCAGCAGCCAAGATCTAACTAGCGGGACGGTAGCCTACGAGCAGTACTTC
TRBD1 | TRBJ2-7 | . | TRBV14 | CASSAYRGTAKSAGHEQYF | TGTGCCAGCAGCGCTTACCGAGGGACAGCTAAATCCGCAGGGCACGAGCAGTACTTC